Shown below are 22 T cell receptor beta chains from a single sample sequenced in a study of blood T cell repertoires in COVID-19. The assay was immunoSEQ multiplex PCR, and TCRdb's table has in-frame clones only and misses some. The data contain about 180,000 clones, roughly 77% of them singletons. The sequenced sample consisted of peripheral blood. Receptors originate from a man in his 70s with active or convalescent COVID-19.

This clone turned up a few times. The chain combines TRBV4-1 with TRBJ1-5, with D maybe TRBD1 (6 bases). The V gene lost 0 bases and the J gene lost 2 bases, with 20 bases spanning the gap. This CDR3 is 19 amino acids long. Germline loops: CDR1 MGHRA, CDR2 YSYEKL. The CDR3 is CASSQDSGATGFRNQPQHF. DNA for the CDR3: TGCGCCAGCAGCCAAGACTCTGGGGCCACAGGGTTTCGCAATCAGCCCCAGCATTTT.

V gene TRBV13 combines with J gene TRBJ2-3, with 9 bases aligning to TRBD2. This CDR3 has 14 amino acids. Germline CDR1 PRHDT, CDR2 FYEKMQ (reference sequence). The V and J ends lost 8 bases and 6 bases, in that order; junction bases with no gene match: 9. DNA for the CDR3: TGTGCCAGCGGATTAGCGGGGGAGAGGGATACGCAGTATTTT. Encoded protein: CASGLAGERDTQYF.

The V call is TRBV6-5, the J call TRBJ2-1; D unclear. This CDR3 contains 14 residues. Germline CDR1 and CDR2: MNHEY and SVGAGI. Trimming stripped 5 bases from V and 4 bases from J, with 12 bases between. The CDR3 reads CASSQSEAYNEQFF. In DNA, the CDR3 is TGTGCCAGCAGTCAAAGCGAGGCTTACAATGAGCAGTTCTTC.

This chain links TRBV6-5 with TRBJ1-2; D might be TRBD1 (6 bases). The CDR3 is 13 amino acids. The germline V gene has CDR1 MNHEY and CDR2 SVGAGI. V lost 2 bases to trimming and J lost 2 bases, with 6 bases between them. CDR3 residues: CASSYGTNYGYTF. The CDR3 region has the DNA TGTGCCAGCAGTTACGGGACAAACTATGGCTACACCTTC.

The chain uses TRBV6-2 or TRBV6-3 and TRBJ1-1; D remains ambiguous. CDR3 length: 14 residues. Trimming took 3 bases from V and 0 from J, leaving 8 bases between them. CDR1 is MNHEY and CDR2 is SVGEGT in the germline V gene. CDR3 sequence (DNA): TGTGCCAGCAGTTATTATAGATTGAACACTGAAGCTTTCTTT. This encodes CASSYYRLNTEAFF.

This chain connects TRBV15 to TRBJ2-1; 9 positions agree with TRBD1. After removal of 0 bases from V and 4 bases from J, the junction contained 10 bases not matched to a gene. CDR1 LNHNV and CDR2 YYDKDF come from the germline V gene (reference sequence). The CDR3 contains 18 residues. The DNA for the CDR3 is TGTGCCACCAGCAGAGATACCCCCACAGGGGGCTGGTACAATGAGCAGTTCTTC. Its protein product is CATSRDTPTGGWYNEQFF.

This chain uses TRBV6-4 with TRBJ2-7; the D gene is possibly TRBD1 (6 bases). Germline V gives CDR1 MRHNA, CDR2 SNTAGT. Deletions cut 4 bases from V and 5 bases from J, with 18 bases between. This CDR3 is 15 amino acids long. The CDR3 DNA reads as TGTGCCAGCAGTGGCCCGACAGGCCATGGCCACGAGCAGTACTTC. It is translated as CASSGPTGHGHEQYF.

The chain employs TRBV2 and TRBJ2-7, with D perhaps matching TRBD1 (6 bases). CDR3 length equals 14 residues. CDR1 is SNHLY and CDR2 is FYNNEI in the germline V gene. The V gene lost 3 bases and the J gene lost 5 bases, with 14 bases spanning the gap. CDR3 loop: CASSDDQGPDEQYF. The CDR3 bases are TGTGCCAGCAGTGATGACCAGGGGCCGGACGAGCAGTACTTC.

The chain couples TRBV10-3 to TRBJ1-2, with D maybe TRBD1 (6 bases). From germline, CDR1 is ENHRY and CDR2 SYGVKD. V lost 2 bases and J lost 8, with 18 bases in between. The length of the CDR3 is 15 residues. This chain's CDR3 is CAISEIPTGQGGYTF. The CDR3 region has the DNA TGTGCCATCAGTGAGATTCCCACAGGGCAAGGGGGCTACACCTTC.

V gene TRBV7-2 combines with J gene TRBJ2-3; D not certain. The V end lost 5 bases, the J end lost 2 bases, and 14 bases lay between the germline ends. CDR3 length equals 15 residues. CDR1 is SGHTA and CDR2 is FQGNSA in the germline V gene. CDR3 DNA: TGTGCCAGCAGCCCCTACCTGATAGCCACAGATACGCAGTATTTT. It translates to CASSPYLIATDTQYF.

V gene TRBV6-4 combines with J gene TRBJ2-1, with 8 nucleotides matching TRBD1. Germline CDR1 and CDR2: MRHNA and SNTAGT. Trimming at V came to 4 bases and at J to 9 bases, leaving 5 bases not matched to a gene. This CDR3 region has 13 residues. CDR3 amino acids: CASSVGQDTEQFF. The CDR3 DNA is TGTGCCAGCAGTGTGGGACAGGACACTGAGCAGTTCTTC.

This sequence joins TRBV10-3 and TRBJ1-1, with D possibly TRBD1 on 6 matching bases. Germline V lookup: CDR1 ENHRY, CDR2 SYGVKD. The CDR3 extends over 16 amino acids. V lost 0 bases, J lost 3 bases, and 14 bases lay in between. The CDR3 is CAISESVMGGHTEAFF. As DNA, the CDR3 is TGTGCCATCAGTGAGTCCGTTATGGGGGGGCACACTGAAGCTTTCTTT.

The rearrangement links TRBV12-3 or TRBV12-4 to TRBJ2-7; TRBD1 matches at 8 bases. The CDR3 is 13 residues long. V was pared by 6 bases and J by 7 bases, with 8 bases of the junction left unmatched. CDR3 sequence reads: CASSGTGFGEQYF. CDR3 bases: TGTGCCAGCAGCGGGACAGGCTTCGGGGAGCAGTACTTC.

A remark on this clone: This CDR3 is also generated by other DNA sequences in the sample. This chain uses TRBV6-1 with TRBJ1-6; perhaps TRBD1 as D (5 bases). Trimming pared 2 bases from V and 9 bases from J, leaving 8 bases between. This CDR3 has 13 residues. Germline V gene lookup returns CDR1 MNHNS and CDR2 SASEGT. This chain's CDR3 is CASSETGGSPLHF. CDR3 DNA: TGTGCCAGCAGTGAAACCGGGGGTTCACCCCTCCACTTT.

The chain employs TRBV6-6 and TRBJ1-5; D gene uncertain. Trimming stripped 5 bases from V and 4 bases from J, with 9 bases between. The germline V gene encodes CDR1 MNHNY and CDR2 SVGAGI (reference sequence). The CDR3 is 13 residues long. The CDR3 is CASSPFRNQPQHF. CDR3 sequence (DNA): TGTGCCAGCAGTCCTTTTCGTAATCAGCCCCAGCATTTT.

The rearrangement joins TRBV6-5 to TRBJ1-2, with TRBD1 as a possible D gene (5 bases). V was clipped by 6 bases and J by 4 bases, with 18 bases between them. CDR1 is MNHEY, CDR2 SVGAGI, per germline. This CDR3 has 15 amino acids. CDR3 protein: CASRMGGGEVYGYTF. In DNA form, the CDR3 reads TGTGCCAGCAGGATGGGGGGGGGAGAAGTCTATGGCTACACCTTC.

The chain has TRBV30 and TRBJ1-1, with D maybe TRBD1 (6 bases). CDR3 length: 13 amino acids. Trimming removed 4 bases from V and 3 bases from J, with 12 bases in between. In germline, CDR1 is GTSNPN, CDR2 SVGIG (reference sequence). CDR3 DNA sequence: TGTGCCTGGAAAACAGGGTTGGACACTGAAGCTTTCTTT. Translating gives CAWKTGLDTEAFF.

V and J are TRBV7-9 and TRBJ1-5, with 8 bases fitting TRBD1. CDR1 is SEHNR, CDR2 FQNEAQ, per germline (reference sequence). With 5 bases clipped from V and 7 bases from J, the junction kept 13 bases outside the gene matches. This CDR3 is 16 amino acids long. The CDR3 is CASSLGTGDLVQPQHF. In DNA form, the CDR3 reads TGTGCCAGCAGCCTAGGGACAGGTGACCTAGTACAGCCCCAGCATTTT.

About this clone: An end of the junction does not agree with germline; a read error may underlie this. The rearrangement joins TRBV2 to TRBJ1-1; D possibly corresponds to TRBD1 (6 bases). The CDR3 is 14 amino acids. Per the germline V gene, CDR1 is SNHLY and CDR2 is FYNNEI. The CDR3 DNA is TGTGCCAGCAGAGGAGCGGGGGGGCCCCTTGAGTCGCTCTTT. Translation gives CASRGAGGPLESLF.

CDR3 protein: CASSQGLADSYEQYF. DNA for the CDR3: TGTGCCAGCAGCCAGGGACTAGCGGATTCCTACGAGCAGTACTTC. V usage is TRBV11-3 and J usage is TRBJ2-7; TRBD2 agrees at 11 bases. The CDR3 is 15 amino acids. Germline V gene lookup returns CDR1 SGHNT and CDR2 YENEEA. V was clipped by 5 bases and J by 1 base; unmatched bases: 4.

This clone was seen once. V is TRBV5-6 and J is TRBJ2-3; 13 bases line up with TRBD2. V dropped 4 bases and J dropped 2; count of bases not matched to a gene: 4. The CDR3 is made up of 16 amino acids. Germline V lookup: CDR1 SGHDT, CDR2 YYEEEE. CDR3 DNA: TGTGCCAGCAGCAAGACTAGCGGGAGGATCACAGATACGCAGTATTTT. This encodes CASSKTSGRITDTQYF. Full variable domain (rest looked up from reference TRBV5-6 and TRBJ2-3): DAGVTQSPTHLIKTRGQQVTLRCSPKSGHDTVSWYQQALGQGPQFIFQYYEEEERQRGNFPDRFSGHQFPNYSSELNVNALLLGDSALYLCASSKTSGRITDTQYFGPGTRLTVL.

This clone was detected only a few times. The J gene is TRBJ1-1, the V gene TRBV10-2; 8 bases line up with TRBD1. The trim removed 6 bases at V and 7 bases at J, leaving 10 bases unmatched. Germline values: CDR1 WSHSY, CDR2 SAAADI. This CDR3 is 14 amino acids long. In DNA form, the CDR3 reads TGCGCCAGCAGGGACGGACAGGGTTACAGTGAAGCTTTCTTT. It codes for CASRDGQGYSEAFF.